Below are 19 T cell receptor beta chains sequenced from a single sample in a study of cytomegalovirus exposure and HLA in healthy donors (TCRdb year 2017). The library was built by means of the immunoSEQ multiplex PCR assay. The multiplex PCR relied on a mix of 60 forward primers for TCR Vbeta segments and 13 reverse primers for TCR Jbeta segments. The table was pulled from immuneACCESS by TCRdb, which kept in-frame rearrangements only. Such tables lose some clones; where checked, under half of the loss comes from unresolved V genes, and the rest has no known cause. The sample table holds about 87,000 clones. About 16% of the sample lies in the top ten. Source material: PBMCs. Receptors originate from a man between 50 and 59 years old in good health and CMV-seropositive.

CDR3 in DNA: TGTGCCAGCAGTTCCCCGGGACTAGCGGGCTACGAGCAGTACTTC. Amino acids: CASSSPGLAGYEQYF. This chain connects TRBV28 to TRBJ2-7; 12 nucleotides agree with TRBD2. Trimming removed 4 bases from V and 3 bases from J; junction bases left unmatched: 4. The CDR3 contains 15 residues. Per germline, CDR1 MDHEN and CDR2 SYDVKM.

The gene calls are TRBV4-3 and TRBJ2-3; 13 bases agree with TRBD2. CDR1 and CDR2 from the germline V gene are LGHNA and YSLEER. The CDR3 runs 21 residues. Trimming at V came to 0 bases and at J to 0 bases, leaving 12 bases not matched to a gene. The CDR3 loop is CASSQDAHVGLAGESTDTQYF. The CDR3 DNA sequence: TGCGCCAGCAGCCAAGATGCTCATGTCGGACTAGCGGGAGAGAGCACAGATACGCAGTATTTT.

The chain joins TRBV5-4 to TRBJ2-5, with 10 bases identical to TRBD2. The germline V gene has CDR1 SGHNT and CDR2 YYREEE (reference sequence). This CDR3 has 16 residues. V shed 0 bases, J shed 0 bases, and the junction held 2 bases outside the gene matches. For the CDR3, the DNA is TGTGCCAGCAGCTTGGTAAGCGGGAGGGACCAAGAGACCCAGTACTTC. Protein: CASSLVSGRDQETQYF.

CDR3 DNA sequence: TGTGCCAGCAGCCAAGGTGTAGCGGGAGGCGTGAGCGAGCAGTACTTC. It codes for CASSQGVAGGVSEQYF. The chain has TRBV4-2 and TRBJ2-7, with 10 bases that match TRBD2. This CDR3 comprises 16 residues. The V segment lost 1 base and the J segment 6 bases; nucleotides outside the gene matches: 9. Germline V lookup: CDR1 LGHNA, CDR2 YNFKEQ.

The chain links TRBV29-1 to TRBJ2-3, with 8 bases identical to TRBD1. The CDR3 covers 15 residues. Germline values: CDR1 SQVTM, CDR2 ANQGSEA. V lost 4 bases and J lost 0; bases outside the gene matches: 6. The CDR3 DNA follows: TGCAGCGTTGGGACAGGGCCTTCTAGCACAGATACGCAGTATTTT. As protein: CSVGTGPSSTDTQYF.

The chain couples TRBV28 to TRBJ2-1, with TRBD2 matching over 15 bases. The CDR3 contains 19 residues. V trimming: 5 bases; J trimming: 0 bases; junction bases outside the gene matches: 8. CDR1 is MDHEN and CDR2 is SYDVKM in the germline V gene. CDR3 DNA: TGTGCCAGCAGTCCGTCCGGGACTAGCGGGAGGAGCTCCTACAATGAGCAGTTCTTC. It yields the protein CASSPSGTSGRSSYNEQFF.

The chain recombines TRBV4-2 with TRBJ1-2; D not resolved. CDR1 and CDR2 from the germline V gene are LGHNA and YNFKEQ. Trimming took 9 bases from V and 4 from J, leaving 18 bases between them. This CDR3 has 14 amino acids. The CDR3 is CASSSVEPFYGYTF. In DNA form, the CDR3 reads TGTGCCAGTTCGAGCGTGGAGCCCTTCTATGGCTACACCTTC.

The rearrangement joins TRBV7-9 to TRBJ1-2, with D perhaps matching TRBD1 (6 bases). The CDR3 has 13 residues. Germline lookup yields CDR1 SEHNR and CDR2 FQNEAQ (reference sequence). Trimming took 3 bases from V and 6 from J, leaving 11 bases between them. CDR3: CASSFRQAHGYTF. In DNA form, the CDR3 reads TGTGCCAGCAGCTTCCGACAGGCTCATGGCTACACCTTC. Filled out from reference TRBV7-9 and TRBJ1-2, the complete variable domain reads DTGVSQNPRHKITKRGQNVTFRCDPISEHNRLYWYRQTLGQGPEFLTYFQNEAQLEKSRLLSDRFSAERPKGSFSTLEIQRTEQGDSAMYLCASSFRQAHGYTFGSGTRLTVV.

V is TRBV19 and J is TRBJ2-1, with 14 bases aligning to TRBD2. CDR3 length: 19 residues. V dropped 4 bases and J dropped 0; count of bases not matched to a gene: 8. Germline CDR1 and CDR2: LNHDA and SQIVND (reference sequence). The DNA for the CDR3 is TGTGCCAGTAGTACCGGACTAGCGGGAGGCCTAAGCTCCTACAATGAGCAGTTCTTC. It encodes CASSTGLAGGLSSYNEQFF.

The chain combines TRBV18 with TRBJ2-7; maybe TRBD2 (6 bases). The CDR3 consists of 11 residues. The V gene lost 5 bases and the J gene lost 7 bases, with 9 bases spanning the gap. Germline V CDR1 and CDR2: KGHSH, LQKENI. The CDR3, as DNA: TGTGCCAGCTCATCCCGGGGGGAGCAGTACGTC. This encodes CASSSRGEQYV.

V is TRBV19 and J is TRBJ1-1; tentative D call: TRBD1 (5 bases). The CDR3 length is 14 residues. CDR1 LNHDA and CDR2 SQIVND come from the germline V gene (reference sequence). Trimming pared 3 bases from V and 5 bases from J, leaving 13 bases between. CDR3 in amino acids: CASSIRGEGTEAFF. CDR3 DNA sequence: TGTGCCAGTAGTATCCGGGGGGAAGGGACTGAAGCTTTCTTT.

The CDR3 region has the DNA TGTGCCAGCAGCCTCCACGGGACAGCGTTCTCTGGAAACACCATATATTTT. It translates to CASSLHGTAFSGNTIYF. The J gene is TRBJ1-3, the V gene TRBV11-2; TRBD1 matches 7 bases. Germline CDR1 SGHAT, CDR2 FQNNGV. The length of the CDR3 is 17 residues. With V trimmed by 5 bases and J by 0 bases, 10 bases remained unmatched.

The chain employs TRBV5-3 and TRBJ2-7, with TRBD1 matching 8 bases. TRBV5-3 is known as an ORF, though its function is uncertain. The J segment lost 5 bases and the V segment lost 4 bases, leaving 14 bases of the junction unmatched. The CDR3 consists of 16 residues. DNA of the CDR3: TGTGCCAGAAGCCCGGAGGGACAGGAACGGACGAACGAGCAGTACGTC. Translated, it gives CARSPEGQERTNEQYV.

V is TRBV30 and J is TRBJ1-3; D not resolved. CDR3 length: 13 amino acids. Per the germline V gene, CDR1 is GTSNPN and CDR2 is SVGIG (reference sequence). Trimming left V 0 bases short and J 1 base short, with 4 bases between. The CDR3 here is CAWSVRSGNTIYF. CDR3 nucleotides: TGTGCCTGGAGTGTTCGGTCTGGAAACACCATATATTTT.

The rearrangement links TRBV18 to TRBJ2-7; TRBD1 is a possible D gene (6 bases). CDR1 and CDR2 from the germline V gene are KGHSH and LQKENI. CDR3 size: 14 residues. The V gene lost 5 bases and the J gene lost 0 bases, with 11 bases spanning the gap. As DNA, the CDR3 is TGTGCCAGCTCAGAGAGCAGGGGCTCCTACGAGCAGTACTTC. Translating it yields CASSESRGSYEQYF.

The genes are TRBV30 and TRBJ2-3; D is uncertain. The V gene's germline CDR1 is GTSNPN and CDR2 SVGIG (reference sequence). Trimming pared 0 bases from V and 5 bases from J, leaving 6 bases between. The CDR3 runs 12 residues. CDR3 sequence: CAWSVTGDTQYF. The DNA for the CDR3 is TGTGCCTGGAGTGTAACGGGAGATACGCAGTATTTT.

The chain has TRBV29-1 and TRBJ2-5; 8 nucleotides agree with TRBD1. The last part of the DNA fits TRBJ2-7 better; the J call may be wrong. This CDR3 spans 13 amino acids. The germline CDR1 and CDR2 sequences are SQVTM and ANQGSEA. CDR3 loop: CSVGQGGSYEQYF. The CDR3 region has the DNA TGCAGCGTCGGACAGGGTGGGTCCTACGAGCAGTACTTC.

The chain employs TRBV5-1 and TRBJ2-3, with D possibly matching TRBD1 (6 bases). This CDR3 spans 14 amino acids. V was clipped by 3 bases and J by 0 bases, with 8 bases between them. Per germline, CDR1 SGHRS and CDR2 YFSETQ. This CDR3 is CASSSDRSTDTQYF. CDR3 DNA: TGCGCCAGCAGCTCGGACAGAAGCACAGATACGCAGTATTTT.

The V and J genes are TRBV7-2 and TRBJ1-5, with D possibly matching TRBD1 (6 bases). CDR1 and CDR2 (germline): SGHTA, FQGNSA. This CDR3 has 14 amino acids. Trimming stripped 4 bases from V and 7 bases from J, with 14 bases between. CDR3 nucleotide sequence: TGTGCCAGCAGCTCCCAGGGGACCCAACAGCCCCAGCATTTT. It specifies CASSSQGTQQPQHF.